This section outlines one T cell receptor (beta chain) sequence together with its context. The antigen is unknown. The data were obtained in a study of cytomegalovirus exposure and HLA in healthy donors. The study's findings and limits: Most observed TCR sequences were rare, whereas some public TCRs were detected in many donors. TCR beta sequences numbering some 17,000 were associated with HLA alleles at 0.05 false discovery rate in a later analysis. Clonal expansion, a later analysis showed, was greater in HLA-associated TCR beta chains than in equally common others.

The PCR made use of 60 Vbeta and 13 Jbeta primers. The table came from immunoSEQ multiplex PCR; TCRdb's copy has only in-frame clones and leaves some out. The sample shows roughly 200,000 clones, roughly four fifths of them seen only once. V lost 7 bases to trimming and J lost 5 bases; unmatched junction nucleotides: 10. CDR1 and CDR2 (germline): MNHEY, SVGAGI. This CDR3 has 15 residues. Sequencing used PBMCs. This receptor was taken from a young man in good health and CMV-seronegative. The rearrangement links TRBV6-5 to TRBJ2-2; 7 nucleotides agree with TRBD2. CDR3 sequence reads: CASTPWEGGTGELFF. The CDR3, as DNA: TGTGCCAGCACACCCTGGGAGGGAGGGACCGGGGAGCTGTTTTTT.